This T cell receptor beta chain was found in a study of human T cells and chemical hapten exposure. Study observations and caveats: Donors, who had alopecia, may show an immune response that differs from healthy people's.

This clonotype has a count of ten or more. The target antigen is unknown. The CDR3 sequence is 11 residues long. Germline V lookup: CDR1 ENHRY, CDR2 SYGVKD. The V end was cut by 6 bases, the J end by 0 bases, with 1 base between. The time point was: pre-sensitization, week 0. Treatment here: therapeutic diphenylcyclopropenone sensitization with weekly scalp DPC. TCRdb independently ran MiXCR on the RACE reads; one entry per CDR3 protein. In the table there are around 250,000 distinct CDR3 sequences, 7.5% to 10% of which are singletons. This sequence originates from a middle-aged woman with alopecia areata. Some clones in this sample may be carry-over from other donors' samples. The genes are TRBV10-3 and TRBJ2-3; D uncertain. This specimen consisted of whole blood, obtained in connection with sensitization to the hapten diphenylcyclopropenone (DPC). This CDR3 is CAIRSTDTQYF. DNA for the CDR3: TGTGCCATCAGAAGCACAGATACGCAGTATTTT.